This TCR beta chain was recovered during a study of molecular identifiers for immune sequencing clone quantification. Study context: In replicates, the authors split RNA from around 18,000 or 91,000 naive CD8 cells five ways and sequenced four. Study findings and constraints: Whereas naive cells kept under 1% of molecules in clones above 20 RNA copies, such clones held over 97% in effectors.

Details on this clonotype: Antigen specificity is unknown.

Methods described previously were used for bulk TCR libraries, and listed TCR primers were applied. Via MiXCR, TCRdb re-called the PCR reads, giving one row per CDR3 protein. The data show 460,000 or so distinct CDR3 sequences, roughly 23% seen once. This CDR3 contains 17 residues. CDR1 and CDR2 (germline): SGHRS, YFSETQ. V gave up 3 bases and J gave up 2 bases; unmatched junction bases: 7. This TCR came from a human donor in good health. Some libraries in this study had Jurkat cell RNA spiked in. The chain employs TRBV5-1 and TRBJ1-6; 8 bases fit TRBD1. Sequenced input: naive CD8+ T cells from blood, with Jurkat cell RNA spiked in. Regarding subset: FACS-sorted CD8+CD4-CCR7+CD45RA+ naive T cells. CDR3 region: CASSSGTGYTYNSPLHF. The DNA for the CDR3 is TGCGCCAGCAGCTCCGGGACAGGTTATACCTATAATTCACCCCTCCACTTT.